This entry lists 25 T cell receptor beta chains sequenced from one sample in a study of blood T cell repertoires in COVID-19. Measured with immunoSEQ multiplex PCR; TCRdb has only the in-frame clones, and not every one. Of roughly 100,000 clones listed, about 83% were seen once; the top ten hold 1.5% to 2.5%. The sequencing sample was made of peripheral blood. These receptors all stem from a man between 65 and 79 years old with active or convalescent COVID-19.

CDR3 in amino acids: CASSLQTGDSPLHF. The CDR3 bases are TGTGCCAGCTCACTTCAGACAGGGGACTCACCCCTCCACTTT. The chain recombines TRBV18 with TRBJ1-6, with TRBD1 matching 8 bases. V was pared by 4 bases and J by 10 bases, with 6 bases of the junction left unmatched. The CDR3 runs 14 residues. CDR1 and CDR2 from the germline V gene are KGHSH and LQKENI.

The V and J genes are TRBV2 and TRBJ2-2; D gene unclear. The CDR3 length is 14 residues. Germline loops: CDR1 SNHLY, CDR2 FYNNEI. The germline V and J ends were trimmed by 6 bases and 0 bases, with 8 bases remaining between them. The CDR3 coding sequence is TGTGCCAGCAGAGCTTCTTCGAACACCGGGGAGCTGTTTTTT. It translates to CASRASSNTGELFF. Using reference TRBV2 and TRBJ2-2 for the parts outside the CDR3, the full variable domain is EPEVTQTPSHQVTQMGQEVILRCVPISNHLYFYWYRQILGQKVEFLVSFYNNEISEKSEIFDDQFSVERPDGSNFTLKIRSTKLEDSAMYFCASRASSNTGELFFGEGSRLTVL.

The rearrangement joins TRBV6-5 to TRBJ2-5, with D possibly TRBD2 on 5 matching bases. Germline CDR1 reads MNHEY; CDR2 reads SVGAGI. The CDR3 has 13 residues. Trimming pared 8 bases from V and 2 bases from J, leaving 12 bases between. CDR3 sequence: CASSRTVQETQYF. In DNA, the CDR3 is TGTGCCAGCTCACGGACTGTTCAAGAGACCCAGTACTTC.

This chain links TRBV30 with TRBJ1-2; 7 positions agree with TRBD1. The CDR3 loop spans 14 amino acids. Germline-derived CDR1 and CDR2 are GTSNPN and SVGIG (reference sequence). V shed 2 bases and J 1 base; nucleotides not matched to a gene: 4. CDR3 amino acids: CAWSRQGVNYGYTF. The CDR3 DNA sequence: TGTGCCTGGAGTCGTCAGGGGGTTAACTATGGCTACACCTTC.

The chain couples TRBV19 to TRBJ2-7; 7 bases line up with TRBD2. Trimming removed 3 bases from V and 1 base from J; junction bases left unmatched: 6. This CDR3 region has 15 residues. The germline V gene has CDR1 LNHDA and CDR2 SQIVND (reference sequence). The CDR3 DNA sequence: TGTGCCAGTAGTATGGTAGCGGGTGGGTCCTACGAGCAGTACTTC. As protein: CASSMVAGGSYEQYF.

V gene TRBV6-5 combines with J gene TRBJ1-1; no reliable D call. V lost 0 bases, J lost 7 bases, and 18 bases lay in between. This CDR3 is 16 amino acids long. Germline loops: CDR1 MNHEY, CDR2 SVGAGI. CDR3 sequence: CASSYSVLGGRSEAFF. The CDR3 DNA follows: TGTGCCAGCAGTTACTCGGTTCTTGGAGGACGGAGTGAAGCTTTCTTT.

V gene TRBV5-1 combines with J gene TRBJ2-2, with 10 nucleotides matching TRBD1. Germline V gene sequence: CDR1 SGHRS, CDR2 YFSETQ. The CDR3 contains 13 residues. V shed 3 bases and J 9 bases; nucleotides not matched to a gene: 2. Written as DNA, the CDR3 is TGCGCCAGCAGCTGGACAGGGGGACGGGAGCTGTTTTTT. It is translated as CASSWTGGRELFF. Combining the CDR3 with reference TRBV5-1 and TRBJ2-2 gives the whole variable domain KAGVTQTPRYLIKTRGQQVTLSCSPISGHRSVSWYQQTPGQGLQFLFEYFSETQRNKGNFPGRFSGRQFSNSRSEMNVSTLELGDSALYLCASSWTGGRELFFGEGSRLTVL.

J is TRBJ2-3 and V is TRBV5-1; D unresolved. The CDR3 runs to 14 residues. CDR1 SGHRS and CDR2 YFSETQ come from the germline V gene. Trimming removed 0 bases from V and 5 bases from J, with 10 bases in between. CDR3 sequence (DNA): TGCGCCAGCAGCTTGGGCCGAGAAATAGATACGCAGTATTTT. Amino acids: CASSLGREIDTQYF.

The rearrangement links TRBV6-5 to TRBJ2-1, with 13 bases lining up with TRBD2. The CDR3 is made up of 13 amino acids. With V trimmed by 6 bases and J by 14 bases, 7 bases remained unmatched. CDR1 and CDR2 from the germline V gene are MNHEY and SVGAGI. The chain's CDR3 is CASRTTSGGHKFF. DNA for the CDR3: TGTGCCAGCAGAACGACTAGCGGGGGGCATAAGTTCTTC.

This chain connects TRBV7-2 to TRBJ1-5; D is uncertain. CDR3 length: 14 amino acids. Germline CDR1 is SGHTA and CDR2 is FQGNSA. The V and J ends lost 3 bases and 3 bases respectively, with 9 bases between them. CDR3 sequence: CASSFTASNQPQHF. The CDR3 DNA sequence: TGTGCCAGCAGCTTTACTGCTTCCAATCAGCCCCAGCATTTT.

Written as DNA, the CDR3 is TGTGCCAGCAGAGGGACAGGGGGCGCCGGTCAGCCCCAGCATTTT. It specifies CASRGTGGAGQPQHF. The genes are TRBV6-5 and TRBJ1-5; 12 bases agree with TRBD1. Trimming removed 6 bases from V and 6 bases from J; junction bases left unmatched: 6. This CDR3 region has 15 residues. The germline V gene encodes CDR1 MNHEY and CDR2 SVGAGI.

This clone was counted a few times. V usage is TRBV28 and J usage is TRBJ1-5, with 8 positions matching TRBD1. CDR3 length: 14 residues. J lost 4 bases, V lost 6 bases, and 5 bases had no gene match. The germline V gene encodes CDR1 MDHEN and CDR2 SYDVKM. The CDR3 here is CASSPRTGNQPQHF. The CDR3, as DNA: TGTGCCAGCAGCCCCCGGACAGGGAATCAGCCCCAGCATTTT. Drawing the rest from reference TRBV28 and TRBJ1-5, the complete variable domain is DVKVTQSSRYLVKRTGEKVFLECVQDMDHENMFWYRQDPGLGLRLIYFSYDVKMKEKGDIPEGYSVSREKKERFSLILESASTNQTSMYLCASSPRTGNQPQHFGDGTRLSIL.

The chain couples TRBV2 to TRBJ2-5; 8 bases line up with TRBD1. V gave up 5 bases and J gave up 4 bases; unmatched junction bases: 15. From germline, CDR1 is SNHLY and CDR2 FYNNEI. CDR3 size: 17 residues. The CDR3 spells CASSPSFRDRTGETQYF. In DNA form, the CDR3 reads TGTGCCAGCAGTCCATCCTTTAGGGACAGGACGGGAGAGACCCAGTACTTC.

The J gene is TRBJ2-5, the V gene TRBV5-1, with a tentative D call TRBD1 (6 bases). There are 15 residues in the CDR3. From germline, CDR1 is SGHRS and CDR2 YFSETQ. With 0 bases removed from V and 2 bases from J, the gap between germline ends came to 11 bases. CDR3 DNA: TGCGCCAGCAGCTTGGGGACAGCACCTCAAGAGACCCAGTACTTC. Protein: CASSLGTAPQETQYF.

This clone was detected a few times. V usage is TRBV12-2 and J usage is TRBJ2-2; the table gives TRBD2 as D, unverified against the DNA. TRBV12-2 constitutes a pseudogene. The CDR3 spans 16 residues. CDR3 sequence: CASRLVTGLRTGELFF. CDR3 coding DNA: TGTGCAAGTCGCTTAGTGACGGGACTCCGAACCGGGGAGCTGTTTTTT.

This clone was found once. The chain couples TRBV29-1 to TRBJ1-1; D is ambiguous. V lost 0 bases, J lost 2 bases, and 16 bases lay in between. This CDR3 region has 16 residues. Germline CDR1 reads SQVTM; CDR2 reads ANQGSEA. The CDR3 is CSVEDPGIGINTEAFF. CDR3 coding DNA: TGCAGCGTTGAAGATCCGGGGATAGGGATCAACACTGAAGCTTTCTTT.

This chain joins TRBV28 and TRBJ1-3; D might be TRBD1 (5 bases). The CDR3 spans 13 residues. Germline assignment: CDR1 MDHEN and CDR2 SYDVKM. With 6 bases removed from V and 0 bases from J, the gap between germline ends came to 6 bases. The CDR3 spells CASRQVSGNTIYF. CDR3 nucleotide sequence: TGTGCCAGCAGACAGGTCTCTGGAAACACCATATATTTT. The full variable domain, rest sourced from reference TRBV28 and TRBJ1-3, is DVKVTQSSRYLVKRTGEKVFLECVQDMDHENMFWYRQDPGLGLRLIYFSYDVKMKEKGDIPEGYSVSREKKERFSLILESASTNQTSMYLCASRQVSGNTIYFGEGSWLTVV.

The rearrangement uses TRBV5-1 and TRBJ1-2, with a weak D call TRBD1 (6 bases). Trimming removed 0 bases from V and 5 bases from J, with 8 bases in between. CDR3 length: 13 amino acids. CDR1 SGHRS and CDR2 YFSETQ come from the germline V gene. CDR3 loop: CASSLEGEYGYTF. CDR3 coding DNA: TGCGCCAGCAGCTTGGAGGGGGAGTATGGCTACACCTTC.

In this sample, this clone turned up once. CDR3 coding DNA: TGTGCCTCCTCCCAGCGGGGGAGCACAGATACGCAGTATTTT. This sequence encodes CASSQRGSTDTQYF. The chain is built from TRBV30 and TRBJ2-3; 8 nucleotides line up with TRBD2. The length of the CDR3 is 14 residues. Germline values: CDR1 GTSNPN, CDR2 SVGIG (reference sequence). After removal of 7 bases from V and 0 bases from J, the junction contained 6 bases not matched to a gene.

V and J are TRBV12-3 or TRBV12-4 and TRBJ1-2, with D possibly being TRBD1 (5 bases). Trimming took off 7 bases at V and 8 bases at J, with 11 bases between the two ends. This CDR3 has 11 residues. CDR3 sequence reads: CASNRGWGYTF. The CDR3 coding sequence is TGTGCCAGCAACCGGGGGTGGGGCTACACCTTC.

This rearrangement joins TRBV29-1 to TRBJ1-5, with TRBD1 as a possible D gene (6 bases). The CDR3 is 14 residues long. V was trimmed by 0 bases and J by 11 bases, leaving 17 bases between them. From germline, CDR1 is SQVTM and CDR2 ANQGSEA. DNA for the CDR3: TGCAGCGTTGAAGAATCTGGGGGGGCCTCGGCCCAGCATTTT. Encoded protein: CSVEESGGASAQHF. Full variable domain (missing parts from reference TRBV29-1 and TRBJ1-5): SAVISQKPSRDICQRGTSLTIQCQVDSQVTMMFWYRQQPGQSLTLIATANQGSEATYESGFVIDKFPISRPNLTFSTLTVSNMSPEDSSIYLCSVEESGGASAQHFGDGTRLSIL.

Here the CDR3 DNA reads TGTGCCAGTAGTAGGCCCAGGGCGACCACCGGGGAGCTGTTTTTT. Its translation: CASSRPRATTGELFF. The chain has TRBV19 and TRBJ2-2; possible D gene TRBD1, 5 bases. The V and J ends lost 4 bases and 4 bases respectively, with 13 bases between them. Per the germline V gene, CDR1 is LNHDA and CDR2 is SQIVND (reference sequence). This CDR3 has 15 residues.

This clone was observed a few times. This rearrangement joins TRBV30 to TRBJ2-1; 10 positions agree with TRBD2. This CDR3 is 16 amino acids long. Looked up from germline, CDR1 is GTSNPN and CDR2 is SVGIG (reference sequence). Trimming took 5 bases from V and 4 from J; bases not matched to a gene: 11. The CDR3 coding sequence is TGTGCCTGGTCCAATTTAGCGGGGGGTACTTACAATGAGCAGTTCTTC. Its protein is CAWSNLAGGTYNEQFF. Supplemented by reference TRBV30 and TRBJ2-1, the full variable domain reads SQTIHQWPATLVQPVGSPLSLECTVEGTSNPNLYWYRQAAGRGLQLLFYSVGIGQISSEVPQNLSASRPQDRQFILSSKKLLLSDSGFYLCAWSNLAGGTYNEQFFGPGTRLTVL.

The chain is built from TRBV27 and TRBJ2-7, with TRBD2 matching 15 bases. The length of the CDR3 is 15 residues. Losses at the gene ends were 6 bases for V and 6 bases for J; bases not matched to a gene: 6. The germline gives CDR1 MNHEY, CDR2 SMNVEV (reference sequence). CDR3 in amino acids: CASSSGTSGGPEQYF. The CDR3 bases are TGTGCCAGCAGCTCCGGGACTAGCGGGGGGCCCGAGCAGTACTTC.

The rearrangement joins TRBV10-3 to TRBJ1-2; 9 nucleotides align to TRBD1. V was clipped by 4 bases and J by 6 bases; unmatched bases: 3. The CDR3 covers 13 residues. Per germline, CDR1 ENHRY and CDR2 SYGVKD. CDR3 loop: CAISVQGADGYTF. The CDR3 bases are TGTGCCATCAGTGTACAGGGGGCTGATGGCTACACCTTC.